The entry below describes one T cell receptor (beta chain). Antigen unknown. This specimen comes from a study of Tregs in tolerant kidney transplant recipients. Overall study: CFSE-labeled recipient PBMCs were cultured 5 to 7 days with irradiated graft donor PBMCs, then FACS-sorted.

Clones were sequenced by immunoSEQ multiplex PCR, and TCRdb holds only the in-frame ones, with some missing. The repertoire holds 1,300 to 1,500 clones, about 87% seen once, with roughly 4.3% in the top ten. Germline lookup yields CDR1 LGHNA and CDR2 YNFKEQ. V was clipped by 4 bases and J by 8 bases; unmatched bases: 8. CDR3 length: 15 residues. Study conclusions and caveats: No direct test of biological reproducibility was done here. Validation in larger populations is needed because few patients were studied.

The gene calls are TRBV4-2 and TRBJ1-4; 9 bases line up with TRBD1. The TCR originated in a human donor in good health. Sample: CD4+ T cells from blood cultured with allogeneic cells. As DNA, the CDR3 is TGTGCCAGCAGCCCCTCGACAGGGGGAGAGGAAAAACTGTTTTTT. Its protein product is CASSPSTGGEEKLFF.